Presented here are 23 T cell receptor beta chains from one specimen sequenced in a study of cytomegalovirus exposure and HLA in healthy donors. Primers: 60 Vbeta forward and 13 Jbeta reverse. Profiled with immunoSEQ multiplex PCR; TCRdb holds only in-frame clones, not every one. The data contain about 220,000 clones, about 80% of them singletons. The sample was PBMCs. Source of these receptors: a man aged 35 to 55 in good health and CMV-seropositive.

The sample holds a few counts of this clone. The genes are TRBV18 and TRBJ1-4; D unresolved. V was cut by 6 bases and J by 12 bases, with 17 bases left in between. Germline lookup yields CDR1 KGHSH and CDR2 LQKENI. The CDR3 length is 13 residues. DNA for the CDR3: TGTGCCAGCTCCCGAACACCGGCGGAGGAACTGTTTTTT. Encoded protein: CASSRTPAEELFF.

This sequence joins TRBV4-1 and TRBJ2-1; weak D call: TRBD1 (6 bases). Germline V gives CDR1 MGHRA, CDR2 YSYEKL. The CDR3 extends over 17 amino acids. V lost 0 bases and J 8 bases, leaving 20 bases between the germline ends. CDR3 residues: CASSQDPARGGVDEQFF. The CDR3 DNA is TGCGCCAGCAGCCAAGATCCGGCCCGAGGGGGAGTCGATGAGCAGTTCTTC.

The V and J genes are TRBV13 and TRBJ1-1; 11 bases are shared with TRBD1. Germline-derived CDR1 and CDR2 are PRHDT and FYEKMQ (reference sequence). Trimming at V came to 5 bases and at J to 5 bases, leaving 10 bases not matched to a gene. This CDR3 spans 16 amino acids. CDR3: CASSPRGTGGSTEAFF. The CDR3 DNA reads TGTGCCAGCAGCCCCCGGGGGACAGGGGGATCAACTGAAGCTTTCTTT.

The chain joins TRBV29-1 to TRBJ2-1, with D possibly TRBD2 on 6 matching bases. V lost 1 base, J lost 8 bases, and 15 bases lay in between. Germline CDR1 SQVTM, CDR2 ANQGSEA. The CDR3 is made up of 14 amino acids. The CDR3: CSVEGSEGADEQFF. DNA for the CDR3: TGCAGCGTTGAAGGGTCGGAGGGAGCCGATGAGCAGTTCTTC.

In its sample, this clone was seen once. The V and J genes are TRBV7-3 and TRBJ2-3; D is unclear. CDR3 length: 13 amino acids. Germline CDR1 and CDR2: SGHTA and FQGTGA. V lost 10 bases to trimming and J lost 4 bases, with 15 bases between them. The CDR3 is CATRRSSSDTQYF. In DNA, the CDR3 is TGTGCCACCCGGCGGAGCAGCTCAGATACGCAGTATTTT.

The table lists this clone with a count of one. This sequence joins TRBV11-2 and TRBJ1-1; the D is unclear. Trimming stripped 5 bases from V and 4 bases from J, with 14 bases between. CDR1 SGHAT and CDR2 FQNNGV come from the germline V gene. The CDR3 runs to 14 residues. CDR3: CASSLSRFGTEAFF. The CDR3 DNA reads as TGTGCCAGCAGCCTGTCGCGGTTCGGCACTGAAGCTTTCTTT. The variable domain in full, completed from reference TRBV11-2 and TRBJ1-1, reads EAGVAQSPRYKIIEKRQSVAFWCNPISGHATLYWYQQILGQGPKLLIQFQNNGVVDDSQLPKDRFSAERLKGVDSTLKIQPAKLEDSAVYLCASSLSRFGTEAFFGQGTRLTVV.

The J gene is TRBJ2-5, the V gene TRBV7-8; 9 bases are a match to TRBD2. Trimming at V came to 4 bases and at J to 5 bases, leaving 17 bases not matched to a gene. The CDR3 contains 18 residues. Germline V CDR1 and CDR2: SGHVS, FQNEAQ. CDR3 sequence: CASSSLWGTSSLRETQYF. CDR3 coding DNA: TGTGCCAGCAGCTCCCTGTGGGGGACTAGCTCTCTCAGGGAGACCCAGTACTTC.

For the CDR3, the DNA is TGTGCCAGCAGTCTACTAGCGGGAGCATCCCACGAGCAGTACTTC. Amino acids: CASSLLAGASHEQYF. V is TRBV27 and J is TRBJ2-7; 11 bases map to TRBD2. CDR1 is MNHEY, CDR2 SMNVEV, per germline (reference sequence). The J segment lost 5 bases and the V segment lost 5 bases, leaving 8 bases of the junction unmatched. The CDR3 sequence is 15 residues long.

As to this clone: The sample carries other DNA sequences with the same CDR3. The CDR3 loop reads CASSLGGSSYNEQFF. CDR3 bases: TGCGCCAGCAGCTTGGGTGGGAGCTCCTACAATGAGCAGTTCTTC. V usage is TRBV5-1 and J usage is TRBJ2-1; D perhaps matches TRBD2 (5 bases). This CDR3 is 15 amino acids long. Trimming took off 0 bases at V and 0 bases at J, with 7 bases between the two ends. In germline, CDR1 is SGHRS, CDR2 YFSETQ. Supplemented by reference TRBV5-1 and TRBJ2-1, the full variable domain reads KAGVTQTPRYLIKTRGQQVTLSCSPISGHRSVSWYQQTPGQGLQFLFEYFSETQRNKGNFPGRFSGRQFSNSRSEMNVSTLELGDSALYLCASSLGGSSYNEQFFGPGTRLTVL.

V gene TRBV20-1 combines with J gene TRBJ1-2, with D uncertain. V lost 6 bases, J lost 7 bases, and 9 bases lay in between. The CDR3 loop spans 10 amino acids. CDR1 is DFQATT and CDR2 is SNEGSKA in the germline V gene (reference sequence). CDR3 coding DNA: TGCAGTGCCCCGGAGGGTGGCTACACCTTC. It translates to CSAPEGGYTF.

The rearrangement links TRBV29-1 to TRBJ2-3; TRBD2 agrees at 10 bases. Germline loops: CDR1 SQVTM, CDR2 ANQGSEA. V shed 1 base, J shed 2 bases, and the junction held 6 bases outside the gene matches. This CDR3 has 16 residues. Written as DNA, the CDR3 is TGCAGCGTTGAAGGTGCCCTAGCGGGGGACACAGATACGCAGTATTTT. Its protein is CSVEGALAGDTDTQYF.

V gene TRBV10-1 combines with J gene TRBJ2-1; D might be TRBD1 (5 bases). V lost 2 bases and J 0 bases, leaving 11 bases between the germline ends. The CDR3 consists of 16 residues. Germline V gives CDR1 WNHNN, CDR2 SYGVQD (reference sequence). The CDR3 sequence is CASSERNRISYNEQFF. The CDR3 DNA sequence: TGCGCCAGCAGTGAGCGGAACAGGATCTCCTACAATGAGCAGTTCTTC.

CDR3 DNA: TGCGCCAGCAGCCTAGAACCGGGGAGGGAGACCCAGTACTTC. It translates to CASSLEPGRETQYF. This chain links TRBV4-1 with TRBJ2-5, with D tentatively TRBD2 (6 bases). V lost 4 bases to trimming and J lost 5 bases, with 14 bases between them. Germline V lookup: CDR1 MGHRA, CDR2 YSYEKL. The CDR3 loop spans 14 amino acids.

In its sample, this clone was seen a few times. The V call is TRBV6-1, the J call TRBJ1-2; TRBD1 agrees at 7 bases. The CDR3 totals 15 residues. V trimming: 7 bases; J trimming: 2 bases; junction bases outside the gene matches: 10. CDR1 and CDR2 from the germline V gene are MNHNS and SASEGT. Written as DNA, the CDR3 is TGTGCCAGCACCATGGAGACAGGGCTGAACTATGGCTACACCTTC. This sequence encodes CASTMETGLNYGYTF.

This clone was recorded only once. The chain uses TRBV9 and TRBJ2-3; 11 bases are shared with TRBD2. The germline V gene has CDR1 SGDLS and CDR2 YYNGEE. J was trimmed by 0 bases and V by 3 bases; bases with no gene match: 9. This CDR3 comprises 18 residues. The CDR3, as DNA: TGTGCCAGCAGCGCCTTACCGGGACTAGCGGTTAGCACAGATACGCAGTATTTT. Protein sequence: CASSALPGLAVSTDTQYF.

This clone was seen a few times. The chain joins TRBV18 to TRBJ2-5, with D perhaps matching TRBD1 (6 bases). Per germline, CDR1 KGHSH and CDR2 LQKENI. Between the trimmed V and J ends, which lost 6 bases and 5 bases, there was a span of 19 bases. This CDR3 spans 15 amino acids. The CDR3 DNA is TGTGCCAGCTCTCATTGGACAGAGGGCCGGGAGACCCAGTACTTC. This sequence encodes CASSHWTEGRETQYF.

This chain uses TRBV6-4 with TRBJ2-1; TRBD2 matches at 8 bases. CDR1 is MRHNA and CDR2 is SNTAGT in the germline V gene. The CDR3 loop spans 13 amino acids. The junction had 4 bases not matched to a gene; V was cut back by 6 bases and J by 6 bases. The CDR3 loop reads CASSGLAGNEQFF. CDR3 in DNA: TGTGCCAGCAGCGGACTAGCTGGCAATGAGCAGTTCTTC.

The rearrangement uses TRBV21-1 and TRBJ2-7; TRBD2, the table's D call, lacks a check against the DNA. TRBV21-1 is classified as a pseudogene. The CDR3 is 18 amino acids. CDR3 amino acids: CASNPRRAWAGGPSEQYV. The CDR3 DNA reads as TGTGCCAGCAACCCGCGACGGGCCTGGGCGGGAGGGCCATCCGAGCAGTACGTC.

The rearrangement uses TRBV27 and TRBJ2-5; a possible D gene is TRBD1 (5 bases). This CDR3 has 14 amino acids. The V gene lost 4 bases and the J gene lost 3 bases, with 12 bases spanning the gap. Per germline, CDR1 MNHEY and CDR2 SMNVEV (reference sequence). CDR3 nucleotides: TGTGCCAGCAGTTCTTATACAGGTGAAGAGACCCAGTACTTC. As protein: CASSSYTGEETQYF.

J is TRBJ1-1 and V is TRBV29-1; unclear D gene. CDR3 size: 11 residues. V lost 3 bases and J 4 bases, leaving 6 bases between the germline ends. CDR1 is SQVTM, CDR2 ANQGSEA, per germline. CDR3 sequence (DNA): TGCAGCGTTGAGTACGGCACTGAAGCTTTCTTT. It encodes CSVEYGTEAFF. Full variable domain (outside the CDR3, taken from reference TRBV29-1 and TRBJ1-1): SAVISQKPSRDICQRGTSLTIQCQVDSQVTMMFWYRQQPGQSLTLIATANQGSEATYESGFVIDKFPISRPNLTFSTLTVSNMSPEDSSIYLCSVEYGTEAFFGQGTRLTVV.

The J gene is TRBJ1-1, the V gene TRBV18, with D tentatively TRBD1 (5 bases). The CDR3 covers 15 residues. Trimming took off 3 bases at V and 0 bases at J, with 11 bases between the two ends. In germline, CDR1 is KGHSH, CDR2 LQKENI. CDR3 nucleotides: TGTGCCAGCTCACCTAACCAGGACATGAACACTGAAGCTTTCTTT. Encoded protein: CASSPNQDMNTEAFF. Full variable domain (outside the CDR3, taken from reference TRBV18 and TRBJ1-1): NAGVMQNPRHLVRRRGQEARLRCSPMKGHSHVYWYRQLPEEGLKFMVYLQKENIIDESGMPKERFSAEFPKEGPSILRIQQVVRGDSAAYFCASSPNQDMNTEAFFGQGTRLTVV.

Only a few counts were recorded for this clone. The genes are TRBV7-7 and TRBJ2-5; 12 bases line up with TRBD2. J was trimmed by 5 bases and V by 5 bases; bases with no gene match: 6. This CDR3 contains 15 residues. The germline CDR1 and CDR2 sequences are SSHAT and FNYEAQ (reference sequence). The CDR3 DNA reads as TGTGCCAGCAGCCCCCGGACTAGCGGGAAGGAGACCCAGTACTTC. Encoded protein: CASSPRTSGKETQYF.

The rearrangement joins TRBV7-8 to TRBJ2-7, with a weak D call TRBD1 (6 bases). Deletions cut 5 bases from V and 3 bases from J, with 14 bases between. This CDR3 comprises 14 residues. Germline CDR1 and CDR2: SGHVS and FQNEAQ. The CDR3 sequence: CASSPGGYHYEQYV. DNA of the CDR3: TGTGCCAGCAGCCCTGGGGGCTACCACTACGAGCAGTACGTC.